Listed below are T cell receptor beta chains from one sample, sequenced in a study of vaccination and CD4 T cells after COVID-19. TCRdb independently ran MiXCR on the PCR reads; one entry per CDR3 protein. In the table there are around 10,000 distinct CDR3 sequences, about half of which are singletons. Their recognized antigens are unknown. The sequencing sample was made of CD4+ T cells from blood, cultured in vitro. Receptors were obtained from a human donor who had recovered from COVID-19. Both conserved end residues are trimmed from each CDR3. Each record gives: clone size, V gene, J gene, CDR3 length, CDR3 protein. A clone size is listed for some rows: how often the clone was seen (once, few, many), or a class if it is expanded.

abundance: .; v_gene: TRBV10-1; j_gene: TRBJ2-1; len: 16; CDR3aa: ASSVTGTSGGAYNEQF
abundance: .; v_gene: TRBV6-1; j_gene: TRBJ1-1; len: 14; CDR3aa: ASNLRRDWKNTEAF
abundance: few; v_gene: TRBV20-1; j_gene: TRBJ1-1; len: 11; CDR3aa: SASAGRNTEAF
abundance: .; v_gene: TRBV15; j_gene: TRBJ1-5; len: 15; CDR3aa: ATSRERDSYSNQPQH
abundance: .; v_gene: TRBV9; j_gene: TRBJ2-3; len: 15; CDR3aa: ASTRSLGRLPTDTQY
abundance: .; v_gene: TRBV12-3/TRBV12-4; j_gene: TRBJ2-3; len: 9; CDR3aa: ASSTSNTQY
abundance: .; v_gene: TRBV20-1; j_gene: TRBJ1-6; len: 13; CDR3aa: SARDSPGFNSPLH
abundance: .; v_gene: TRBV2; j_gene: TRBJ2-7; len: 13; CDR3aa: ASSAGTSQTYEQY
abundance: few; v_gene: TRBV19; j_gene: TRBJ2-1; len: 12; CDR3aa: ASSMEGTYNEQF
abundance: .; v_gene: TRBV7-8; j_gene: TRBJ1-5; len: 16; CDR3aa: ASSLRVITGYSNQPQH
abundance: few; v_gene: TRBV20-1; j_gene: TRBJ1-1; len: 12; CDR3aa: SAAPPGGHTEAF
abundance: few; v_gene: TRBV5-1; j_gene: TRBJ2-5; len: 16; CDR3aa: ASSTGLAGGGGQETQY
abundance: .; v_gene: TRBV7-9; j_gene: TRBJ2-7; len: 13; CDR3aa: ASSLQAGGPYEQY
abundance: .; v_gene: TRBV6-1; j_gene: TRBJ1-2; len: 10; CDR3aa: ASRDAPGGYT
abundance: .; v_gene: TRBV20-1; j_gene: TRBJ1-1; len: 11; CDR3aa: SARGVSYTEAF
abundance: .; v_gene: TRBV4-1; j_gene: TRBJ1-1; len: 11; CDR3aa: ASSQEAGGKAF
abundance: few; v_gene: TRBV7-9; j_gene: TRBJ1-1; len: 13; CDR3aa: ASSLGDTMNTEAF
abundance: .; v_gene: TRBV6-2/TRBV6-3; j_gene: TRBJ1-5; len: 15; CDR3aa: ATFEGQTLGGNQPQH
abundance: .; v_gene: TRBV14; j_gene: TRBJ2-1; len: 13; CDR3aa: ASSQIGVPYNEQF
abundance: .; v_gene: TRBV2; j_gene: TRBJ2-7; len: 12; CDR3aa: ASNMGRGAYEQY
abundance: few; v_gene: TRBV6-1; j_gene: TRBJ1-2; len: 11; CDR3aa: ASSESGAWGYT
abundance: .; v_gene: TRBV7-2; j_gene: TRBJ1-6; len: 13; CDR3aa: ASSFWTALNSPLH
abundance: .; v_gene: TRBV30; j_gene: TRBJ2-3; len: 13; CDR3aa: AWSVSAGGTDTQY